These 5 T cell receptor beta chains were sequenced from one sample in a study of T-cell memory formation after mild COVID-19. TCRdb reprocessed the 5' RACE reads via MiXCR and lists one record per CDR3 protein. The repertoire holds 140,000 to 150,000 distinct CDR3 sequences, with roughly a quarter as singletons. The sample comprised PBMCs or a T cell subset sorted from them (not recorded which). The receptors derive from an adult woman who had mild COVID-19 (a few samples of this study predate the infection). Cell type and time point are not known.

This clonotype has a handful of counts. The CDR3 bases are TGTGCCAGCAGCCCATGGGACACGGCGGGCGAGCAGTACTTC. It yields the protein CASSPWDTAGEQYF. The chain links TRBV9 to TRBJ2-7; D may be TRBD1 (6 bases). The germline V gene encodes CDR1 SGDLS and CDR2 YYNGEE. The CDR3 runs 14 residues. The V end lost 4 bases, the J end lost 6 bases, and 17 bases lay between the germline ends.

J is TRBJ2-2 and V is TRBV20-1, with TRBD2 matching over 7 bases. The CDR3 is made up of 16 amino acids. Germline-derived CDR1 and CDR2 are DFQATT and SNEGSKA (reference sequence). V was clipped by 6 bases and J by 4 bases; unmatched bases: 14. Here the CDR3 reads CSAPSPSGGSTGELFF. CDR3 bases: TGCAGTGCCCCCTCCCCTAGCGGAGGTAGCACCGGGGAGCTGTTTTTT.

This clonotype was picked up a small number of times. This rearrangement joins TRBV5-1 to TRBJ2-2, with 10 bases matching TRBD2. CDR1 and CDR2 from the germline V gene are SGHRS and YFSETQ. The CDR3 consists of 19 residues. V lost 4 bases and J lost 0; bases outside the gene matches: 12. Written as DNA, the CDR3 is TGCGCCAGCAGCGCGTCTCTAGCGGGGGTTAACGCGAACACCGGGGAGCTGTTTTTT. This encodes CASSASLAGVNANTGELFF.

A few counts support this clonotype. The chain is built from TRBV9 and TRBJ2-3, with D tentatively TRBD2 (6 bases). Trimming took off 4 bases at V and 3 bases at J, with 15 bases between the two ends. Germline loops: CDR1 SGDLS, CDR2 YYNGEE. The CDR3 length is 15 residues. The CDR3 DNA is TGTGCCAGCAGCCGATGGGGACTGGCGACAGATACGCAGTATTTT. Translating it yields CASSRWGLATDTQYF.

This clonotype has just a few counts. This chain uses TRBV6-2 or TRBV6-3 with TRBJ2-6; D is undetermined. V was cut by 7 bases and J by 0 bases, with 13 bases left in between. This CDR3 has 16 amino acids. CDR1 MNHEY and CDR2 SVGEGT come from the germline V gene. The CDR3 coding sequence is TGTGCCAGCATGCTCCCTGGTCCCTCTGGGGCCAACGTCCTGACTTTC. Protein: CASMLPGPSGANVLTF.